These 20 T cell receptor beta chains originate from one sample sequenced in a study of T cells after yellow fever vaccination. TCRdb used MiXCR to reprocess the 5' RACE reads, holding one entry per CDR3 protein. The data contain 620,000 or so distinct CDR3 sequences, over 9% of them seen just once; the ten biggest clones take up more than 12%. Source: PBMCs, taken on the day of the yellow fever booster vaccination. These receptor sequences come from a man aged 30-40 years who received the YFV17D yellow fever vaccine.

This clonotype occurred a few times. The genes are TRBV6-5 and TRBJ2-7; no clear D. The CDR3 runs to 16 residues. The V and J ends lost 0 bases and 4 bases respectively, with 16 bases between them. Germline CDR1 reads MNHEY; CDR2 reads SVGAGI. CDR3 nucleotide sequence: TGTGCCAGCAGTTACTCGGACGGCGCCTCTAGGTACGAGCAGTACTTC. Translating gives CASSYSDGASRYEQYF.

The rearrangement uses TRBV6-2 or TRBV6-3 and TRBJ1-5; D not resolved. Germline loops: CDR1 MNHEY, CDR2 SVGEGT. Trimming stripped 4 bases from V and 3 bases from J, with 19 bases between. The CDR3 is 17 amino acids. CDR3 amino acids: CASSFPRRTKFNQPQHF. The CDR3 bases are TGTGCCAGCAGTTTCCCTCGGCGGACCAAATTCAATCAGCCCCAGCATTTT.

This clonotype was found a few times. The chain joins TRBV6-5 to TRBJ2-7, with 10 bases that match TRBD2. CDR3 length: 14 amino acids. The J segment lost 8 bases and the V segment lost 2 bases, leaving 6 bases of the junction unmatched. Germline V gene sequence: CDR1 MNHEY, CDR2 SVGAGI. Here the CDR3 DNA reads TGTGCCAGCAGTTACCCTAGCGGGAGCCTAAAGCAGTACTTC. Protein product: CASSYPSGSLKQYF.

This clonotype came up a few times. V usage is TRBV29-1 and J usage is TRBJ2-5; no clear D gene. This CDR3 is built from 11 residues. Germline lookup yields CDR1 SQVTM and CDR2 ANQGSEA. V was pared by 5 bases and J by 2 bases, with 6 bases between. CDR3 DNA sequence: TGCAGCGTTCTGGTTCAAGAGACCCAGTACTTC. Encoded protein: CSVLVQETQYF.

This clonotype was detected only a few times. This chain connects TRBV18 to TRBJ2-3, with D hard to call. V was cut by 1 base and J by 5 bases, with 13 bases left in between. The CDR3 contains 15 residues. Looked up from germline, CDR1 is KGHSH and CDR2 is LQKENI. CDR3 nucleotides: TGTGCCAGCTCACCACTTCCGGGCTGGGGAGATACGCAGTATTTT. Protein: CASSPLPGWGDTQYF.

This clonotype was seen a handful of times. The V call is TRBV23-1, the J call TRBJ2-3, with a tentative D call TRBD1 (6 bases). TRBV23-1 falls under the ORF class, with uncertain function. V was trimmed by 4 bases and J by 7 bases, leaving 15 bases between them. This CDR3 is 14 amino acids long. CDR3 coding DNA: TGCGCCAGCAGTCTGCCAGGGGTCACGAATACGCAGTATTTT. Its protein product is CASSLPGVTNTQYF.

The chain carries TRBV18 and TRBJ2-3; D uncertain. The germline V gene encodes CDR1 KGHSH and CDR2 LQKENI. This CDR3 has 15 amino acids. Trimming cost V 3 bases and J 3 bases, with 13 bases left between them. CDR3 bases: TGTGCCAGCTCACCTTCGGGTATGGGGACAGATACGCAGTATTTT. Amino acid sequence: CASSPSGMGTDTQYF. The complete variable domain, with remaining parts taken from reference TRBV18 and TRBJ2-3, reads NAGVMQNPRHLVRRRGQEARLRCSPMKGHSHVYWYRQLPEEGLKFMVYLQKENIIDESGMPKERFSAEFPKEGPSILRIQQVVRGDSAAYFCASSPSGMGTDTQYFGPGTRLTVL.

This chain joins TRBV18 and TRBJ2-1, with TRBD2 matching over 8 bases. CDR1 is KGHSH, CDR2 LQKENI, per germline. J gave up 6 bases and V 5 bases, and 3 bases lay outside the gene matches. This CDR3 is built from 13 residues. CDR3 amino acids: CASSVSGSNEQFF. In DNA form, the CDR3 reads TGTGCCAGCTCAGTCAGCGGGAGCAATGAGCAGTTCTTC.

This clonotype was found a few times. The chain joins TRBV20-1 to TRBJ2-2; D is undetermined. This CDR3 is built from 13 residues. The germline CDR1 and CDR2 sequences are DFQATT and SNEGSKA (reference sequence). Trimming removed 4 bases from V and 7 bases from J, with 13 bases in between. As DNA, the CDR3 is TGCAGTGCTAACCCAACAGCCAACGGGGAGCTGTTTTTT. Its translation: CSANPTANGELFF.

The CDR3 nucleotides are TGTGCCAGTAGTATAACTAGCGATTACAATGAGCAGTTCTTC. Protein product: CASSITSDYNEQFF. The chain uses TRBV19 and TRBJ2-1, with 7 bases aligning to TRBD2. Germline lookup yields CDR1 LNHDA and CDR2 SQIVND (reference sequence). The V and J ends lost 2 bases and 4 bases, in that order; junction bases with no gene match: 2. The CDR3 covers 14 residues. The whole variable domain, filled in from reference TRBV19 and TRBJ2-1, reads DGGITQSPKYLFRKEGQNVTLSCEQNLNHDAMYWYRQDPGQGLRLIYYSQIVNDFQKGDIAEGYSVSREKKESFPLTVTSAQKNPTAFYLCASSITSDYNEQFFGPGTRLTVL.

The J gene is TRBJ2-7, the V gene TRBV11-2; the match to TRBD1 covers 7 bases. Germline CDR1 SGHAT, CDR2 FQNNGV. The CDR3 is made up of 15 amino acids. Trimming at V came to 5 bases and at J to 4 bases, leaving 11 bases not matched to a gene. CDR3 nucleotide sequence: TGTGCCAGCAGCGCCACCGGGACAGCAAAATACGAGCAGTACTTC. Protein: CASSATGTAKYEQYF.

This clonotype was observed at least ten times. This chain connects TRBV7-2 to TRBJ2-5; D not certain. Germline V gives CDR1 SGHTA, CDR2 FQGNSA. The CDR3 totals 15 residues. V lost 5 bases to trimming and J lost 2 bases, with 15 bases between them. For the CDR3, the DNA is TGTGCCAGCAGCCTGTTGTGGGGAACTCAAGAGACCCAGTACTTC. It codes for CASSLLWGTQETQYF.

The CDR3 bases are TGTGCCAGCAGAAAACAGGGCTCCCTGAACACTGAAGCTTTCTTT. It yields the protein CASRKQGSLNTEAFF. V and J are TRBV7-3 and TRBJ1-1; maybe TRBD1 (6 bases). The CDR3 sequence is 15 residues long. The germline V gene has CDR1 SGHTA and CDR2 FQGTGA. V lost 6 bases and J 0 bases, leaving 14 bases between the germline ends. The full variable domain, its missing parts supplied by reference TRBV7-3 and TRBJ1-1, is GAGVSQTPSNKVTEKGKYVELRCDPISGHTALYWYRQSLGQGPEFLIYFQGTGAADDSGLPNDRFFAVRPEGSVSTLKIQRTERGDSAVYLCASRKQGSLNTEAFFGQGTRLTVV.

This rearrangement joins TRBV18 to TRBJ1-4, with 7 positions matching TRBD1. In germline, CDR1 is KGHSH, CDR2 LQKENI. J gave up 7 bases and V 4 bases, and 3 bases lay outside the gene matches. The CDR3 loop spans 13 amino acids. CDR3 sequence: CASSRTGPEKLFF. The CDR3 DNA reads TGTGCCAGCTCACGGACAGGCCCTGAAAAACTGTTTTTT.

This clonotype was found a few times. The J gene is TRBJ2-5, the V gene TRBV7-8; TRBD2 agrees at 9 bases. Germline V gene lookup returns CDR1 SGHVS and CDR2 FQNEAQ. V trimming: 7 bases; J trimming: 3 bases; junction bases outside the gene matches: 3. This CDR3 comprises 13 residues. CDR3 protein: CASNLAGKETQYF. The CDR3 DNA reads TGTGCCAGCAACCTAGCGGGAAAAGAGACCCAGTACTTC.

The chain carries TRBV15 and TRBJ2-3; D is unclear. The V end was cut by 5 bases, the J end by 2 bases, with 14 bases between. The germline gives CDR1 LNHNV, CDR2 YYDKDF (reference sequence). CDR3 size: 15 residues. CDR3 amino acids: CATSRLQQFTDTQYF. CDR3 bases: TGTGCCACCAGCCGGTTACAGCAATTCACAGATACGCAGTATTTT.

V gene TRBV10-3 combines with J gene TRBJ1-6; D unresolved. CDR1 is ENHRY, CDR2 SYGVKD, per germline. The ends were cut back, 0 bases at V and 7 bases at J, with 7 bases in the middle. This CDR3 is built from 14 residues. As DNA, the CDR3 is TGTGCCATCAGTGAGTCGACGGGAAATTCACCCCTCCACTTT. It yields the protein CAISESTGNSPLHF.

This clonotype showed up many times. The chain is built from TRBV6-5 and TRBJ2-1; possible D gene TRBD1, 5 bases. Germline CDR1 reads MNHEY; CDR2 reads SVGAGI. This CDR3 region has 12 residues. V lost 0 bases to trimming and J lost 8 bases, with 5 bases between them. Here the CDR3 DNA reads TGTGCCAGCAGTTACTCAGGGGATGAGCAGTTCTTC. The encoded protein is CASSYSGDEQFF.

The rearrangement links TRBV7-2 to TRBJ2-7, with 11 bases lining up with TRBD2. V gave up 3 bases and J gave up 3 bases; unmatched junction bases: 4. Per the germline V gene, CDR1 is SGHTA and CDR2 is FQGNSA. The CDR3 totals 15 residues. CDR3 sequence (DNA): TGTGCCAGCAGCTTCAGACTAGCGGGAAACTACGAGCAGTACTTC. Amino acid sequence: CASSFRLAGNYEQYF.

This clonotype was picked up many times. The chain links TRBV7-9 to TRBJ1-5; 9 bases line up with TRBD1. Germline-derived CDR1 and CDR2 are SEHNR and FQNEAQ (reference sequence). V shed 4 bases and J 5 bases; nucleotides not matched to a gene: 6. This CDR3 comprises 15 residues. Here the CDR3 DNA reads TGTGCCAGCAGCTGGGACAGGGAGTCAGATCAGCCCCAGCATTTT. This gives the protein CASSWDRESDQPQHF.